This TCR beta chain emerged from a study of T cells in Graves' hyperthyroidism and ophthalmopathy. The CDR3 has 13 amino acids. CDR1 is DFQATT, CDR2 SNEGSKA, per germline (reference sequence). Trimming removed 6 bases from V and 3 bases from J; junction bases left unmatched: 4. The investigators amplified TCR beta CDR3 regions from RNA transcripts. TCR CDR3 underwent first-round RT-PCR with the HTBI primer set. TCRdb reprocessed the multiplex PCR reads with MiXCR, giving one entry per CDR3 protein. This table has roughly 570,000 distinct CDR3 sequences, approximately 14% appearing once. The sample holds a few counts of this clonotype.

V is TRBV20-1 and J is TRBJ2-7; 11 bases line up with TRBD2. The sequencing sample was made of blood. This TCR came from a woman aged 25 to 39 with Graves' hyperthyroidism. The CDR3 region has the DNA TGCAGTGCCCAGACTAGCGGGAACTACGAGCAGTACTTC. As protein: CSAQTSGNYEQYF.